This TCR beta chain came from a study of human T cells and chemical hapten exposure. Time point given: pre-sensitization, week 0. Treatment defined: therapeutic diphenylcyclopropenone sensitization with weekly scalp DPC. Researchers extracted total RNA from unfractionated whole blood. TCRdb re-called the RACE reads through MiXCR, storing one row per CDR3 protein. The table has around 350,000 distinct CDR3 sequences, 5.5% seen once; the top ten hold around 8%. V trimming: 3 bases; J trimming: 4 bases; junction bases outside the gene matches: 5. CDR3 length: 17 residues. In germline, CDR1 is SGHDN, CDR2 FVKESK.

This TCR was sampled from a woman between 18 and 30 years old with alopecia areata. Some clones in this sample may be carry-over from other donors' samples. The sequences come from whole blood, collected in connection with sensitization to the hapten diphenylcyclopropenone (DPC). This chain joins TRBV14 and TRBJ2-1, with TRBD2 matching 14 bases. CDR3 nucleotide sequence: TGTGCCAGCAGCCAGGGACTAGCGGGGGCCGGTTACAATGAGCAGTTCTTC. Its protein product is CASSQGLAGAGYNEQFF.